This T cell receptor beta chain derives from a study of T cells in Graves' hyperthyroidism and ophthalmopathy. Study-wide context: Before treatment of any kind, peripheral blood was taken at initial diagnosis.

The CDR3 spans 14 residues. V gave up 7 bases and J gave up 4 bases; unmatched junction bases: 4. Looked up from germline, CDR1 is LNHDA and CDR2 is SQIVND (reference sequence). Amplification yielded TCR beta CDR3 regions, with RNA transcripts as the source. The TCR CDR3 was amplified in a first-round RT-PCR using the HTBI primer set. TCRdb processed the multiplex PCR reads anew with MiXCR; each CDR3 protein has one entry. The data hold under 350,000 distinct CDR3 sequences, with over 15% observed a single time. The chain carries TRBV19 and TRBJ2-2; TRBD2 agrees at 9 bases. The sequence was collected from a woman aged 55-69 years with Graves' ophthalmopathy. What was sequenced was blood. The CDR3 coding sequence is TGTGCCAGTATGCGGGAGGGCGGCACCGGGGAGCTGTTTTTT. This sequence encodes CASMREGGTGELFF.